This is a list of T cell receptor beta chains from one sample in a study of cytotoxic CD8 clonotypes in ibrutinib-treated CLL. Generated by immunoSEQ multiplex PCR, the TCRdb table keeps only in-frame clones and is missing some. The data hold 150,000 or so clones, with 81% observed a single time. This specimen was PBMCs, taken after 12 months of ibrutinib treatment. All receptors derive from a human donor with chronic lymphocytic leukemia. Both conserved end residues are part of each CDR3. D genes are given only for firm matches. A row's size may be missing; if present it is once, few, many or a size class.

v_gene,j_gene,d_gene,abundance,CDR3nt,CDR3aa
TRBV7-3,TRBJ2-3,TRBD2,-,TGTGCCAGCAGTCGGACTAGCGGGCTCGCAGATACGCAGTATTTT,CASSRTSGLADTQYF
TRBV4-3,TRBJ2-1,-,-,TGCGCCAGCAGCCAAGTTGGAGGGAACCCCAATGAGCAGTTCTTC,CASSQVGGNPNEQFF
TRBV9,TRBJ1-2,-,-,TGTGCCAGCAGCGCAGACACGTTCTATGGCTACACCTTC,CASSADTFYGYTF
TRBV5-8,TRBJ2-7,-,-,TGTGCCAGCAGGCTCTCCTACGAGCAGTACTTC,CASRLSYEQYF
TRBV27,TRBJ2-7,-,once,TGTGCCACCGAACATAGATTATACGAGCAGTACTTC,CATEHRLYEQYF
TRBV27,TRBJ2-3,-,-,TGTGCCAGGCTCAATACGCAGTATTTT,CARLNTQYF
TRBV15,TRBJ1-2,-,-,TGTGCCACCAGCGGGACCGCCGGCGATAGATCTGGCTACACCTTC,CATSGTAGDRSGYTF
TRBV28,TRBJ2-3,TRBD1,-,TGTGCCAGCACCGTTACCGGGACAGGGGTTGCTGGAGATACGCAGTATTTT,CASTVTGTGVAGDTQYF
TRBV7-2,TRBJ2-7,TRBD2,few,TGTGCCAGCAGCTTAATAGGGAGGGGAGGGTTGAGACCCAGGGCCGAGCAGTACTTC,CASSLIGRGGLRPRAEQYF
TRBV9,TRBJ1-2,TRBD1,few,TGTGCCAGCAGAGGGAGACAGGGCGTAGGCGATGGCTACACCTTC,CASRGRQGVGDGYTF
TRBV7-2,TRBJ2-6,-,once,TGTGCCAGCAGCTTAGGGGAGGCCAACGTCCTGACTTTC,CASSLGEANVLTF
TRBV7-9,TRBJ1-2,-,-,TGTGCCAGCAGCCCATGGGAGGTTGCAAGAGGCTACACCTTC,CASSPWEVARGYTF
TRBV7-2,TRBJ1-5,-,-,TGTGCCAGCAGCTTAGTAGCACACCTCAATCAGCCCCAGCATTTT,CASSLVAHLNQPQHF
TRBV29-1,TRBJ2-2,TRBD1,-,TGCAGCGTCCGGACAGGGGTTTACACCGGGGAGCTGTTTTTT,CSVRTGVYTGELFF
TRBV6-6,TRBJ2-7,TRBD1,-,TGTGCCAGCAGTGACTCGACAGGGATGGGCTACGAGCAGTACTTC,CASSDSTGMGYEQYF
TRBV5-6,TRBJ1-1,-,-,TGTGCCAGCAGCTTGGGCGGGGTAAGCACTGAAGCTTTCTTT,CASSLGGVSTEAFF
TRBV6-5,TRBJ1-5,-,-,TGTGCCAGCAGGAGACATGATAGCAATCAGCCCCAGCATTTT,CASRRHDSNQPQHF
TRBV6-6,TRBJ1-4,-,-,TGTGCCAGCAGTTACGGCGGGGCAACTAATGAAAAACTGTTTTTT,CASSYGGATNEKLFF
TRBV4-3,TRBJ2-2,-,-,TGCGCCAGCAGCCAAGATTGGACAGCCGGGGAGCTGTTTTTT,CASSQDWTAGELFF
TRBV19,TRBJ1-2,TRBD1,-,TGTGCCAGTAGTATCGGCCAGGGGGTTCGTGGCTACACCTTC,CASSIGQGVRGYTF
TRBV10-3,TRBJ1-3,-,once,TGTGCCATCATGGATGGAAACACCATATATTTT,CAIMDGNTIYF
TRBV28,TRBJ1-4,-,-,TGTGCCAGCAGTTCTCCTAATGAAAAACTGTTTTTT,CASSSPNEKLFF
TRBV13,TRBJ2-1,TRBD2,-,TGTGCCAGCAGCTTAGCCCAGCGGGAGGGCGGGCATGAGCAGTTCTTC,CASSLAQREGGHEQFF
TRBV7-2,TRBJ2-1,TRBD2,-,TGTGCCAGCAGCTTAGGGGGAGCGGGGGGATCTGAGCAGTTCTTC,CASSLGGAGGSEQFF
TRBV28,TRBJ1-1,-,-,TGTGCCAGCAGTATAGCAGGGTCCGGGAGGACTGAAGCTTTCTTT,CASSIAGSGRTEAFF
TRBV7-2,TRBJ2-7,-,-,TGTGCCAGCAGCTCACAGGGAGGGCCCTACGAGCAGTACTTC,CASSSQGGPYEQYF
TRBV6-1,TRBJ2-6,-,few,TGTGCCAGCAATACAGGGAGCTCTGGGGCCAACGTCCTGACTTTC,CASNTGSSGANVLTF
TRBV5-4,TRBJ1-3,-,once,TGTGCCAGCAGCTTGAATGCGGGACTAACAGGAACCATATATTTT,CASSLNAGLTGTIYF
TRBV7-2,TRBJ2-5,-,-,TGTGCCAGCAGTTTCGGTTTCGGGGGCCAGTACTTC,CASSFGFGGQYF
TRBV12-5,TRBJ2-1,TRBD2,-,TGTGCTAGTGGTTTGGACCCCTTAGCGGGGCTCTCCTACAATGAGCAGTTCTTC,CASGLDPLAGLSYNEQFF
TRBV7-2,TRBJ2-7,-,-,TGTGCCAGCAGCTTACTACGCGAGCAGTACTTC,CASSLLREQYF
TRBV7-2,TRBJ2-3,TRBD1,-,TGTGCCAGCAGTTCACAGGGGGTTATAGATACGCAGTATTTT,CASSSQGVIDTQYF
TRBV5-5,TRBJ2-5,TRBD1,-,TGTGCCAGCAGCCTTGGACAGGGGAGGGAGACCCAGTACTTC,CASSLGQGRETQYF
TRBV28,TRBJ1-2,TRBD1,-,TGTGCCAGCACATCACAGGGGAACTATGGCTACACCTTC,CASTSQGNYGYTF
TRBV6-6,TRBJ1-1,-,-,TGTGCCAGCAGTTACTCAAGGCAGGGGAACACTGAAGCTTTCTTT,CASSYSRQGNTEAFF
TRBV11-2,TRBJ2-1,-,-,TGTGCCAGCAGCTTAGACGTGAGCTCCTACAATGAGCAGTTCTTC,CASSLDVSSYNEQFF
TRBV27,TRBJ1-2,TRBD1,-,TGTGCCAGCAGTCCCCAGGAGAACAGGGGGATGAAAGGCTACACCTTC,CASSPQENRGMKGYTF
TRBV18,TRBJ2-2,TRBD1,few,TGTGCCAGCTCACGGGACAGCACCGGGGAGCTGTTTTTT,CASSRDSTGELFF
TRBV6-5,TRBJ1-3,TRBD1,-,TGTGCCAGCAGTTACCAGACAGGGGTCGGTGGAAACACCATATATTTT,CASSYQTGVGGNTIYF